The following is a T cell receptor (beta chain) sequence with its context. Selected pancreatic ductal adenocarcinoma patients had undergone surgery without neoadjuvant therapy. These data are taken from a study of T cells in pancreatic ductal adenocarcinoma. CDR3 length: 14 residues. Germline loops: CDR1 MDHEN, CDR2 SYDVKM. V was shortened by 4 bases and J by 5 bases, with 14 bases between the two germline ends. Here immunoSEQ multiplex PCR was the method, and the copy in TCRdb shows in-frame clones only, minus some. The table shows about 98,000 clones, with about 96% occurring only once. The rearrangement uses TRBV28 and TRBJ1-2; D remains unclear. Sequenced sample: PBMCs. The receptor was isolated from a human donor with pancreatic ductal adenocarcinoma. CDR3 loop: CASSSDPGGYGYTF. The CDR3, as DNA: TGTGCCAGCAGTTCGGACCCAGGAGGGTATGGCTACACCTTC.